Below, 25 T cell receptor beta chains from the same sample are listed, as sequenced in a study of cytomegalovirus exposure and HLA in healthy donors. Primers for the PCR totalled 60 Vbeta and 13 Jbeta. The protocol was immunoSEQ multiplex PCR, while the TCRdb copy is restricted to in-frame clones and leaves out a portion. Of 100,000 to 150,000 clones listed, approximately 80% are singletons. The specimen was PBMCs. All receptors come from a man aged 30 to 45 in good health and CMV-seropositive.

This CDR3 is CSVESGPYEQYF. CDR3 nucleotides: TGCAGCGTTGAAAGTGGGCCCTACGAGCAGTACTTC. This chain connects TRBV29-1 to TRBJ2-7; no firm D call. V dropped 2 bases and J dropped 2 bases, with 7 bases sitting between them. Per the germline V gene, CDR1 is SQVTM and CDR2 is ANQGSEA. There are 12 residues in the CDR3.

CDR3 DNA sequence: TGTGCCAGCAGTGGAGGGACTAGCGGGACTTACGAGCAGTACTTC. The encoded protein is CASSGGTSGTYEQYF. V is TRBV2 and J is TRBJ2-7; 13 bases line up with TRBD2. Germline V gene lookup returns CDR1 SNHLY and CDR2 FYNNEI. V dropped 4 bases and J dropped 4; count of bases not matched to a gene: 4. This CDR3 spans 15 amino acids.

The chain has TRBV27 and TRBJ1-2; 9 positions agree with TRBD1. J was trimmed by 6 bases and V by 3 bases; bases with no gene match: 8. There are 15 residues in the CDR3. Germline CDR1 and CDR2: MNHEY and SMNVEV (reference sequence). For the CDR3, the DNA is TGTGCCAGCAGTTTTCGAAAACAGGGGGCTCATGGCTACACCTTC. Encoded protein: CASSFRKQGAHGYTF.

The chain has TRBV29-1 and TRBJ1-1; the D is unclear. The CDR3 is made up of 11 amino acids. Trimming left V 5 bases short and J 10 bases short, with 14 bases between. Germline-derived CDR1 and CDR2 are SQVTM and ANQGSEA. The DNA for the CDR3 is TGCAGCGTTATGAGTGGGCTGGGAGCTTTCTTT. It is translated as CSVMSGLGAFF.

This clone was recorded only once. This sequence joins TRBV7-3 and TRBJ2-4; tentatively, D is TRBD1 (6 bases). CDR1 is SGHTA and CDR2 is FQGTGA in the germline V gene. The CDR3 sequence is 15 residues long. The V and J ends lost 3 bases and 7 bases respectively, with 16 bases between them. The CDR3 nucleotides read TGTGCCAGCAGCTTCGGACCGACAGGACGGAACATTCAGTACTTC. This encodes CASSFGPTGRNIQYF.

The J gene is TRBJ2-7, the V gene TRBV6-1; 8 bases are shared with TRBD1. The length of the CDR3 is 14 residues. Germline V CDR1 and CDR2: MNHNS, SASEGT. V shed 2 bases, J shed 3 bases, and the junction held 3 bases outside the gene matches. CDR3 protein: CASSEPGGGYEQYF. The CDR3 nucleotides are TGTGCCAGCAGTGAACCAGGGGGCGGCTACGAGCAGTACTTC.

J is TRBJ2-7 and V is TRBV5-8; no clear D. The germline V gene has CDR1 SGHTS and CDR2 YDEGEE. This CDR3 has 15 residues. The V end lost 4 bases, the J end lost 3 bases, and 17 bases lay between the germline ends. The CDR3 nucleotides are TGTGCCAGCAGCCAGCACCGGGTCAGAAACTACGAGCAGTACTTC. It specifies CASSQHRVRNYEQYF. Together with reference TRBV5-8 and TRBJ2-7, the CDR3 gives the full variable domain: EAGVTQSPTHLIKTRGQQATLRCSPISGHTSVYWYQQALGLGLQFLLWYDEGEERNRGNFPPRFSGRQFPNYSSELNVNALELEDSALYLCASSQHRVRNYEQYFGPGTRLTVT.

The V gene is TRBV6-5, the J gene TRBJ1-4; 7 nucleotides agree with TRBD1. CDR1 is MNHEY, CDR2 SVGAGI, per germline. The V and J ends lost 9 bases and 7 bases, in that order; junction bases with no gene match: 5. This CDR3 spans 12 amino acids. CDR3 residues: CASRQGGEKLFF. The CDR3 DNA sequence: TGTGCCAGTCGACAGGGTGGTGAAAAACTGTTTTTT.

The CDR3 region has the DNA TGTGCCAGCAGCTTAGGCACCCCGGGACACTTTGCCTACGAGCAGTACTTC. As protein: CASSLGTPGHFAYEQYF. The chain employs TRBV13 and TRBJ2-7, with D possibly being TRBD1 (6 bases). Germline V lookup: CDR1 PRHDT, CDR2 FYEKMQ (reference sequence). This CDR3 contains 17 residues. Trimming pared 0 bases from V and 2 bases from J, leaving 17 bases between. Looking up the rest from reference TRBV13 and TRBJ2-7 gives the full variable domain: AAGVIQSPRHLIKEKRETATLKCYPIPRHDTVYWYQQGPGQDPQFLISFYEKMQSDKGSIPDRFSAQQFSDYHSELNMSSLELGDSALYFCASSLGTPGHFAYEQYFGPGTRLTVT.

This chain uses TRBV19 with TRBJ1-5; tentatively, D is TRBD1 (5 bases). The V end lost 3 bases, the J end lost 2 bases, and 14 bases lay between the germline ends. There are 16 residues in the CDR3. CDR1 is LNHDA, CDR2 SQIVND, per germline (reference sequence). The CDR3 bases are TGTGCCAGTAGTATGAGAGTGATACAGGGCAATCAGCCCCAGCATTTT. Encoded protein: CASSMRVIQGNQPQHF. Variable domain in full (rest from reference TRBV19 and TRBJ1-5): DGGITQSPKYLFRKEGQNVTLSCEQNLNHDAMYWYRQDPGQGLRLIYYSQIVNDFQKGDIAEGYSVSREKKESFPLTVTSAQKNPTAFYLCASSMRVIQGNQPQHFGDGTRLSIL.

This chain connects TRBV7-9 to TRBJ2-2, with D tentatively TRBD1 (6 bases). The CDR3 has 14 amino acids. With 4 bases removed from V and 5 bases from J, the gap between germline ends came to 11 bases. The germline V gene has CDR1 SEHNR and CDR2 FQNEAQ (reference sequence). The CDR3 nucleotides are TGTGCCAGCAGCTCCTTTCAGGGGACCGGGGAGCTGTTTTTT. Protein sequence: CASSSFQGTGELFF.

The chain is built from TRBV19 and TRBJ2-3; D unclear. The CDR3 is 14 amino acids. Per germline, CDR1 LNHDA and CDR2 SQIVND (reference sequence). V lost 5 bases and J lost 6, with 15 bases in between. The CDR3 DNA reads TGTGCCAGTAGTTATCCCTCGCGGTACGATACGCAGTATTTT. It specifies CASSYPSRYDTQYF.

This clone was picked up a small number of times. The CDR3 loop reads CASSSQGHEQYF. The DNA of the CDR3 is TGTGCCAGCAGCTCCCAGGGCCACGAGCAGTACTTC. The chain carries TRBV7-2 and TRBJ2-7; a possible D gene is TRBD1 (5 bases). Deletions cut 4 bases from V and 5 bases from J, with 9 bases between. Germline loops: CDR1 SGHTA, CDR2 FQGNSA. The CDR3 runs to 12 residues.

The rearrangement uses TRBV5-6 and TRBJ1-5; 9 bases are a match to TRBD1. Trimming at V came to 0 bases and at J to 4 bases, leaving 8 bases not matched to a gene. The CDR3 has 17 amino acids. Germline assignment: CDR1 SGHDT and CDR2 YYEEEE. The CDR3 is CASSLEGTGRRNQPQHF. CDR3 bases: TGTGCCAGCAGCTTGGAAGGGACAGGGAGGAGGAATCAGCCCCAGCATTTT.

Remarks on this clone: The same CDR3 arises from other DNA sequences in this sample as well. V is TRBV7-9 and J is TRBJ1-1, with D possibly being TRBD1 (6 bases). CDR1 and CDR2 (germline): SEHNR, FQNEAQ (reference sequence). V was pared by 2 bases and J by 4 bases, with 14 bases between. The CDR3 runs 15 residues. The CDR3 nucleotides are TGTGCCAGCAGCTTATCCGGGGGCGGGGGCACTGAAGCTTTCTTT. Translating gives CASSLSGGGGTEAFF.

The gene calls are TRBV4-1 and TRBJ1-3; D gene uncertain. Per the germline V gene, CDR1 is MGHRA and CDR2 is YSYEKL. This CDR3 contains 17 residues. Trimming took off 1 base at V and 0 bases at J, with 13 bases between the two ends. DNA for the CDR3: TGCGCCAGCAGCCAAGGCGGAGGATGGTACTCTGGAAACACCATATATTTT. Translating it yields CASSQGGGWYSGNTIYF.

This clone showed up just a few times. J is TRBJ1-3 and V is TRBV18; the D is unclear. Trimming removed 3 bases from V and 0 bases from J, with 6 bases in between. CDR1 and CDR2 (germline): KGHSH, LQKENI. This CDR3 has 14 residues. The CDR3: CASSPANSGNTIYF. CDR3 nucleotide sequence: TGTGCCAGCTCACCGGCAAACTCTGGAAACACCATATATTTT.

J is TRBJ1-1 and V is TRBV6-6; tentative D call: TRBD1 (5 bases). Germline V CDR1 and CDR2: MNHNY, SVGAGI (reference sequence). The CDR3 contains 13 residues. The ends were cut back, 2 bases at V and 5 bases at J, with 9 bases in the middle. The CDR3 loop reads CASSYRGLTEAFF. CDR3 DNA: TGTGCCAGCAGTTACAGGGGCTTGACTGAAGCTTTCTTT.

The CDR3 protein is CAWTGQVNTEAFF. CDR3 bases: TGTGCCTGGACGGGACAGGTGAACACTGAAGCTTTCTTT. The chain couples TRBV30 to TRBJ1-1, with 8 bases lining up with TRBD1. Trimming at V came to 4 bases and at J to 0 bases, leaving 1 base not matched to a gene. The CDR3 contains 13 residues. The germline gives CDR1 GTSNPN, CDR2 SVGIG (reference sequence).

This chain joins TRBV30 and TRBJ1-2; no reliable D call. V was clipped by 0 bases and J by 2 bases, with 10 bases between them. Germline V gene sequence: CDR1 GTSNPN, CDR2 SVGIG (reference sequence). CDR3 length: 14 amino acids. The CDR3 bases are TGTGCCTGGAGTGTCCCCGGCGGCAACTATGGCTACACCTTC. Amino acids: CAWSVPGGNYGYTF.

V is TRBV27 and J is TRBJ2-3; D uncertain. The V gene lost 1 base and the J gene lost 4 bases, with 15 bases spanning the gap. CDR1 and CDR2 (germline): MNHEY, SMNVEV (reference sequence). The CDR3 runs to 16 residues. CDR3 amino acids: CASSLYSGSASDTQYF. CDR3 in DNA: TGTGCCAGCAGTTTATATTCCGGGTCGGCCTCAGATACGCAGTATTTT.

The chain joins TRBV4-2 to TRBJ1-4; 7 bases are shared with TRBD1. V lost 2 bases and J lost 5; bases outside the gene matches: 2. The germline gives CDR1 LGHNA, CDR2 YNFKEQ. The CDR3 is made up of 14 amino acids. CDR3 residues: CASSQQGGNEKLFF. The CDR3 DNA is TGTGCCAGCAGCCAACAGGGGGGAAATGAAAAACTGTTTTTT.

This clone was recorded at least ten times. V gene TRBV2 combines with J gene TRBJ1-1; TRBD1 might be the D (5 bases). Trimming cost V 0 bases and J 1 base, with 12 bases left between them. CDR1 and CDR2 (germline): SNHLY, FYNNEI. The CDR3 loop spans 16 amino acids. CDR3 region: CASSEAGTGENTEAFF. The CDR3 DNA reads TGTGCCAGCAGTGAAGCCGGGACGGGGGAGAACACTGAAGCTTTCTTT.

The chain employs TRBV29-1 and TRBJ1-1; D may be TRBD1 (6 bases). Trimming left V 6 bases short and J 2 bases short, with 13 bases between. The CDR3 is 13 amino acids. CDR1 is SQVTM, CDR2 ANQGSEA, per germline. In DNA form, the CDR3 reads TGCAGCGTGGAACAGGGTGGTAACACTGAAGCTTTCTTT. Residues: CSVEQGGNTEAFF.

CDR3 DNA: TGTGCCAGCAGCCCGGGACAGGGAAGATCCTACGAGCAGTACTTC. Amino acids: CASSPGQGRSYEQYF. The rearrangement joins TRBV7-2 to TRBJ2-7, with 9 bases that match TRBD1. Germline loops: CDR1 SGHTA, CDR2 FQGNSA. The CDR3 runs to 15 residues. V trimming: 5 bases; J trimming: 1 base; junction bases outside the gene matches: 6.